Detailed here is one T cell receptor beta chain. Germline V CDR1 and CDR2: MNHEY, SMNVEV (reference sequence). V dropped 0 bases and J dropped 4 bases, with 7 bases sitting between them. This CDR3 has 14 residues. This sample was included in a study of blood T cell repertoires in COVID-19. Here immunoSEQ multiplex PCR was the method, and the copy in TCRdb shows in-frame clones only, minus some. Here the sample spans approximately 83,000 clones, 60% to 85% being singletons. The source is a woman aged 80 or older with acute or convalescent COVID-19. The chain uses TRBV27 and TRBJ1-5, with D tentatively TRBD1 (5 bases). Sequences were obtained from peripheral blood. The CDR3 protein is CASSLSRGNQPQHF. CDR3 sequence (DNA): TGTGCCAGCAGTTTATCAAGGGGAAATCAGCCCCAGCATTTT.